This T cell receptor (beta chain) derives from a study of cytomegalovirus exposure and HLA in healthy donors. Study at large: Later, an analysis reported that the 110 or so validation repertoires had used the same platform as the 500 to 750 first-cohort repertoires. Study-level points and caveats: Whilst most TCR sequences proved rare, a subset of public TCRs occurred across many donors. In vitro confirmation showed a few CMV-associated chains to be CMV antigen specific.

Worth noting for this clone: Its target is unknown.

Among the roughly 120 subjects of the validation cohort, separate from the roughly 670-subject first cohort, were the donors. The length of the CDR3 is 13 residues. Trimming pared 2 bases from V and 4 bases from J, leaving 8 bases between. CDR1 and CDR2 (germline): SNHLY, FYNNEI. Sequencing was performed with immunoSEQ multiplex PCR; in TCRdb, only in-frame clones are kept and a portion is missing. The table includes 150,000 to 200,000 clones, 70% to 90% detected once. The V and J genes are TRBV2 and TRBJ1-2; D perhaps matches TRBD1 (6 bases). The origin of this receptor is a man aged 18 to 30 in good health and CMV-seronegative. Sample: PBMCs. DNA of the CDR3: TGTGCCAGCAGTGAAAAGGGGGTCTATGGCTACACCTTC. It yields the protein CASSEKGVYGYTF. The full variable domain, rest sourced from reference TRBV2 and TRBJ1-2, is EPEVTQTPSHQVTQMGQEVILRCVPISNHLYFYWYRQILGQKVEFLVSFYNNEISEKSEIFDDQFSVERPDGSNFTLKIRSTKLEDSAMYFCASSEKGVYGYTFGSGTRLTVV.